Described below is a single TCR beta chain sequence and its context. Its antigen is unknown. This sample is drawn from a study of T cell repertoires in cytomegalovirus infection. Study details: Epitope selection comprised recently identified HLA-C-restricted CMV epitopes and well-studied HLA-B-restricted CMV epitopes.

This CDR3 spans 16 amino acids. Trimming cost V 7 bases and J 6 bases; bases outside gene matches: 15. TCRdb reprocessed the reads via MiXCR and lists one record per CDR3 protein. The profile shows 250,000 to 300,000 distinct CDR3 sequences, roughly a fifth of them singletons. This receptor was obtained from a human donor in good health (CMV status not recorded). Some clones in this sample may be carry-over from other donors' samples. This specimen consisted of cultured PBMCs, obtained from culture after CMV antigen stimulation. The chain combines TRBV12-3 or TRBV12-4 with TRBJ2-3; 8 positions agree with TRBD1. CDR3 in amino acids: CASTLDRGGTGDTQYF. CDR3 DNA: TGTGCCAGCACCCTCGACAGGGGCGGAACGGGGGATACGCAGTATTTT.